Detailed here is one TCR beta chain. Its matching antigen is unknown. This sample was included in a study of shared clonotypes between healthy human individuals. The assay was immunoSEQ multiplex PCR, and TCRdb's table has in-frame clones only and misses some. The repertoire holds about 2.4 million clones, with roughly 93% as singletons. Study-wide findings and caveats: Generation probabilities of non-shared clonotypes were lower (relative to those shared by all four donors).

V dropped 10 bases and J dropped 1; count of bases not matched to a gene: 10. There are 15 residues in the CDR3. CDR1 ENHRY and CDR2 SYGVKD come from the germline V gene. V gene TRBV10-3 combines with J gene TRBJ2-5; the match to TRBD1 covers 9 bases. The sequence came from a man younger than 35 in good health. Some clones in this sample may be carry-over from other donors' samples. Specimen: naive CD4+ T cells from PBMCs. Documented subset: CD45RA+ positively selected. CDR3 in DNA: TGTGCCACCTCCCGGACAGGGGACCTCCAAGAGACCCAGTACTTC. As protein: CATSRTGDLQETQYF.